This entry is about one TCR beta chain. The method was immunoSEQ multiplex PCR; TCRdb's version includes in-frame clones alone and lacks a portion of them. The data hold more than 80,000 clones, with around 90% observed a single time. This CDR3 is built from 12 residues. The J segment lost 5 bases and the V segment lost 10 bases, leaving 5 bases of the junction unmatched. Germline CDR1 and CDR2: ENHRY and SYGVKD. The data are from a study of T cell changes during pregnancy in multiple sclerosis. The sequence was obtained from a female donor with multiple sclerosis, enrolled in a pregnancy study. The V call is TRBV10-3, the J call TRBJ2-7; 10 nucleotides match TRBD1. The input for sequencing was peripheral blood, taken after pregnancy. CDR3 coding DNA: TGTGCCACGGAAGGACAGGGGGACGAGCAGTACTTC. Its translation: CATEGQGDEQYF.